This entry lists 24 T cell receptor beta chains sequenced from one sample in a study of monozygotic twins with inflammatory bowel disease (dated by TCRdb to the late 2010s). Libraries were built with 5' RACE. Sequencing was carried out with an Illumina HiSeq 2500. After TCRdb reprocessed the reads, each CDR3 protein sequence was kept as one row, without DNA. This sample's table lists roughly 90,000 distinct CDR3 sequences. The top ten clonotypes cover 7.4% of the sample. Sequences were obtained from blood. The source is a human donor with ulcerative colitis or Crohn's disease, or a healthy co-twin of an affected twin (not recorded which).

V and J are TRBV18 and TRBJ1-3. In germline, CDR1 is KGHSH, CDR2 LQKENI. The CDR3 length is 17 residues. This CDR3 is CASSPQPPDNAGNTIYF.

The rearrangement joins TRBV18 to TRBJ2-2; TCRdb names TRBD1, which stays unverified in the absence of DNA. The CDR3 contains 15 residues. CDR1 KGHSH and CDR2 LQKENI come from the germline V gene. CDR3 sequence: CASSPLGQLPGELFF.

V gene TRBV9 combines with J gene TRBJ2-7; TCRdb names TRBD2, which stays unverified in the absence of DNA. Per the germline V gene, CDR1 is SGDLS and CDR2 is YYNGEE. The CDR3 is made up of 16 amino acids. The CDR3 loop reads CASSSSARHPSYEQYF.

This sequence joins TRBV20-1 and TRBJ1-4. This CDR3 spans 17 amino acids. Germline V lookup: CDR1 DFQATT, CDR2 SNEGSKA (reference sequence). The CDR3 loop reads CSALMTILGATNEKLFF.

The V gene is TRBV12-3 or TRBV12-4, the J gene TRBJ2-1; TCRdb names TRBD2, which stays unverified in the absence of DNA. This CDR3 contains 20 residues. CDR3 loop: CASSFGPGLAGGSSYNEQFF.

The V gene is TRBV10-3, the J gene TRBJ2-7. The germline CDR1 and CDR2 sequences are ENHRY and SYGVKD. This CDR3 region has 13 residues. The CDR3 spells CAISEFDSSEQYF.

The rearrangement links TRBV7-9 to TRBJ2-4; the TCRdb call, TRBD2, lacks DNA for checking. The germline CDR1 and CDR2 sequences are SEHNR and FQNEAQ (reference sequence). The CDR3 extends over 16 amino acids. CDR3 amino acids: CASSLAPAGYGNIQYF.

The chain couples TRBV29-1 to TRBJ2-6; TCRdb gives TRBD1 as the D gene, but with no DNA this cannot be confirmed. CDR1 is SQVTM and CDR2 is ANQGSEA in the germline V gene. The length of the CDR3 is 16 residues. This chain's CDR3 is CSVTTGYSSGANVLTF. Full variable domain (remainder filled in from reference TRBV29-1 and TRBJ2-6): SAVISQKPSRDICQRGTSLTIQCQVDSQVTMMFWYRQQPGQSLTLIATANQGSEATYESGFVIDKFPISRPNLTFSTLTVSNMSPEDSSIYLCSVTTGYSSGANVLTFGAGSRLTVL.

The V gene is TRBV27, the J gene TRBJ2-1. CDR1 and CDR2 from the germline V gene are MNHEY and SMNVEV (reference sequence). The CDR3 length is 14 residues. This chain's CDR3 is CASAFRSSYNEQFF.

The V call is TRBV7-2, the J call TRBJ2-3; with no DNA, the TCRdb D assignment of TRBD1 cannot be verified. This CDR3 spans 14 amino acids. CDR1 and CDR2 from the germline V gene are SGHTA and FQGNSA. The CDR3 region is CASSSGQVTDTQYF.

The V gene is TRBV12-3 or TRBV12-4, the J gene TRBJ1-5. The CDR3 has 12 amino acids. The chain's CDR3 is CASSLSVVAQHF.

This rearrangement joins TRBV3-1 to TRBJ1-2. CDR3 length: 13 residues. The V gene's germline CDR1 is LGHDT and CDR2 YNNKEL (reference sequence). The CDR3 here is CASSPAGGYGYTF. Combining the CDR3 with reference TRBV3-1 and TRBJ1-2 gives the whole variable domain DTAVSQTPKYLVTQMGNDKSIKCEQNLGHDTMYWYKQDSKKFLKIMFSYNNKELIINETVPNRFSPKSPDKAHLNLHINSLELGDSAVYFCASSPAGGYGYTFGSGTRLTVV.

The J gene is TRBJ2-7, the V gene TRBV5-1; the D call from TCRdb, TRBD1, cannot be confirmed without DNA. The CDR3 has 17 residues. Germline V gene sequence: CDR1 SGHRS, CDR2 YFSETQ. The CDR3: CASSSFVTGQGMDEQYF.

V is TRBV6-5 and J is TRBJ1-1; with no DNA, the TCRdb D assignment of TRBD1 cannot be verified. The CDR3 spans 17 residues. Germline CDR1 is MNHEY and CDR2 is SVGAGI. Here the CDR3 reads CASSYSGTGTMNTEAFF.

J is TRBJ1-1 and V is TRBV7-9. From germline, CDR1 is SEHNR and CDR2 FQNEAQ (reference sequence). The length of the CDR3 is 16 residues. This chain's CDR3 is CASSFGLGRANTEAFF. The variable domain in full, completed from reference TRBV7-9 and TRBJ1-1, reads DTGVSQNPRHKITKRGQNVTFRCDPISEHNRLYWYRQTLGQGPEFLTYFQNEAQLEKSRLLSDRFSAERPKGSFSTLEIQRTEQGDSAMYLCASSFGLGRANTEAFFGQGTRLTVV.

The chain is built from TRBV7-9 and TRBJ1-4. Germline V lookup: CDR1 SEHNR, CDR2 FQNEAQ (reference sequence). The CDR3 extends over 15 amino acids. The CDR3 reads CASSLEGTTNEKLFF.

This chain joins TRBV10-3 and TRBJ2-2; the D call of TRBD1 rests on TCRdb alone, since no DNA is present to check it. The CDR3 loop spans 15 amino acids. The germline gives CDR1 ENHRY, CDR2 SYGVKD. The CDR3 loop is CAIRGGLSNTGELFF.

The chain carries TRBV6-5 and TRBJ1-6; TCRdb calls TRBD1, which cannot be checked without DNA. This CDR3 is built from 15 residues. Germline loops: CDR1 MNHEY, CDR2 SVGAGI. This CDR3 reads CASSSQGFVDSPLHF.

The CDR3 loop is CASSVGPTTDTQYF. The V and J genes are TRBV5-1 and TRBJ2-3; TCRdb indicates TRBD1, and absent DNA this call remains unverified. This CDR3 region has 14 residues. Germline values: CDR1 SGHRS, CDR2 YFSETQ.

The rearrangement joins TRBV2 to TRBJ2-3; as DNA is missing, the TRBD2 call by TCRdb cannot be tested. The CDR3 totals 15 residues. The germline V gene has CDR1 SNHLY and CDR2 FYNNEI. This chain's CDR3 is CASTKTSGVGDTQYF.

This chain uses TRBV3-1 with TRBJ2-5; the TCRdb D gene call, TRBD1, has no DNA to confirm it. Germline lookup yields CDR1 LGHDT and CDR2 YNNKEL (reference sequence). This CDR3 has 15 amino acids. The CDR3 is CASSQDSGPGETQYF.

The CDR3 region is CSAREGGPWDTQYF. The J gene is TRBJ2-3, the V gene TRBV20-1; TCRdb selects TRBD1, and the lack of DNA leaves this call unchecked. This CDR3 region has 14 residues. Germline V lookup: CDR1 DFQATT, CDR2 SNEGSKA (reference sequence).

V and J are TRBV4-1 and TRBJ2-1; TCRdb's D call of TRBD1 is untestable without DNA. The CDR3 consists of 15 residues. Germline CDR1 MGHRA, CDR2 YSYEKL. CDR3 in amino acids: CASSTGQISYNEQFF.

The CDR3 reads CASSHWEKEPYTGELFF. The rearrangement uses TRBV3-1 and TRBJ2-2; TCRdb's D gene call, TRBD2, goes unchecked for lack of DNA. The CDR3 has 17 residues. CDR1 LGHDT and CDR2 YNNKEL come from the germline V gene (reference sequence).